The 22 T cell receptor beta chains below all came from one sample that was sequenced in a study of T cells in Graves' hyperthyroidism and ophthalmopathy. Regions amplified from RNA transcripts were the TCR beta CDR3 regions. The TCR CDR3 first-round RT-PCR relied on the HTBI primer set. TCRdb analysed the multiplex PCR reads with MiXCR anew, one entry per CDR3 protein. The sample contains approximately 560,000 distinct CDR3 sequences, approximately 14% of which appear only once. Sequenced input: blood. The receptors come from a woman aged 25 to 39 with Graves' hyperthyroidism.

This clonotype was seen repeatedly, ten times or more. The gene calls are TRBV7-9 and TRBJ2-3; D possibly corresponds to TRBD2 (5 bases). CDR1 SEHNR and CDR2 FQNEAQ come from the germline V gene (reference sequence). The CDR3 is made up of 14 amino acids. The V end was cut by 5 bases, the J end by 2 bases, with 11 bases between. The CDR3 sequence is CASSADGNTDTQYF. The DNA for the CDR3 is TGTGCCAGCAGCGCGGACGGGAACACAGATACGCAGTATTTT.

This clonotype has a count of ten or more. This rearrangement joins TRBV11-3 to TRBJ2-2; 9 bases align to TRBD2. This CDR3 has 16 amino acids. Trimming took 3 bases from V and 4 from J; bases not matched to a gene: 6. Per germline, CDR1 SGHNT and CDR2 YENEEA. In DNA form, the CDR3 reads TGTGCCAGCAGCTTGGGAGGGACTAGCAGCACCGGGGAGCTGTTTTTT. As protein: CASSLGGTSSTGELFF.

This clonotype showed up many times. The rearrangement joins TRBV9 to TRBJ2-5; 10 bases match TRBD2. With 4 bases clipped from V and 4 bases from J, the junction kept 16 bases outside the gene matches. This CDR3 spans 18 amino acids. CDR1 and CDR2 (germline): SGDLS, YYNGEE. The CDR3 loop reads CASSSPWTSGSLIETQYF. The CDR3 DNA is TGTGCCAGCAGCTCACCCTGGACTAGCGGAAGCTTAATAGAGACCCAGTACTTC.

This chain uses TRBV7-2 with TRBJ2-1, with D possibly matching TRBD2 (6 bases). V lost 3 bases, J lost 8 bases, and 17 bases lay in between. Germline V lookup: CDR1 SGHTA, CDR2 FQGNSA. This CDR3 has 15 amino acids. CDR3 bases: TGTGCCAGCAGCTTTTTAGTAACGGGGGTTGATGAGCAGTTCTTC. It yields the protein CASSFLVTGVDEQFF.

In this sample, this clonotype turned up many times. The J gene is TRBJ2-7, the V gene TRBV27; 8 bases are a match to TRBD2. The CDR3 sequence is 13 residues long. CDR1 and CDR2 from the germline V gene are MNHEY and SMNVEV (reference sequence). V trimming: 7 bases; J trimming: 4 bases; junction bases outside the gene matches: 6. The CDR3 DNA follows: TGTGCCAGCAAGCGAGCGGGAGCTTACGAGCAGTACTTC. Its protein product is CASKRAGAYEQYF.

The gene calls are TRBV10-3 and TRBJ1-2; TRBD1 is a possible D gene (5 bases). The V gene lost 3 bases and the J gene lost 1 base, with 9 bases spanning the gap. Germline V lookup: CDR1 ENHRY, CDR2 SYGVKD. This CDR3 spans 14 amino acids. The CDR3 DNA reads as TGTGCCATCAGTGACAGGGCCTATAACTATGGCTACACCTTC. Its protein is CAISDRAYNYGYTF.

At least ten counts were recorded for this clonotype. The chain employs TRBV2 and TRBJ2-5, with D possibly TRBD2 on 6 matching bases. Looked up from germline, CDR1 is SNHLY and CDR2 is FYNNEI. V was shortened by 7 bases and J by 12 bases, with 18 bases between the two germline ends. The CDR3 is 12 residues long. The CDR3 loop reads CASKAGKTREYF. Written as DNA, the CDR3 is TGTGCCAGCAAGGCGGGGAAGACTAGGGAGTACTTC.

The V gene is TRBV5-1, the J gene TRBJ2-5; D might be TRBD1 or TRBD2, each matching 5 bases. This CDR3 spans 17 amino acids. Per germline, CDR1 SGHRS and CDR2 YFSETQ. V lost 0 bases and J lost 6, with 21 bases in between. CDR3 DNA sequence: TGCGCCAGCAGCTTGGATGGTGGGGGACGCCATCGGCAGACCCAGTACTTC. Its protein product is CASSLDGGGRHRQTQYF.

This clonotype was seen repeatedly, ten times or more. The genes are TRBV30 and TRBJ1-5; 8 bases match TRBD1. V was pared by 5 bases and J by 5 bases, with 5 bases of the junction left unmatched. The length of the CDR3 is 13 residues. Germline V gene lookup returns CDR1 GTSNPN and CDR2 SVGIG (reference sequence). The CDR3 region has the DNA TGTGCCTGGGGGACAGGACCCTATCAGCCCCAGCATTTT. Protein: CAWGTGPYQPQHF.

This chain links TRBV7-3 with TRBJ2-2, with 7 nucleotides matching TRBD1. In germline, CDR1 is SGHTA, CDR2 FQGTGA. Trimming cost V 2 bases and J 6 bases; bases outside gene matches: 6. This CDR3 spans 15 amino acids. This CDR3 is CASSLVYRGSGELFF. The CDR3 DNA follows: TGTGCCAGCAGCTTAGTTTACAGGGGATCCGGGGAGCTGTTTTTT.

This clonotype was counted a few times. The chain couples TRBV28 to TRBJ2-2; 8 bases agree with TRBD2. This CDR3 is built from 18 residues. The germline V gene has CDR1 MDHEN and CDR2 SYDVKM. Germline trimming cut 1 base from V and 0 bases from J; bases unmatched to any gene: 7. CDR3 coding DNA: TGTGCCAGCAGTTTATACGGACTAGCTGCAGCGAACACCGGGGAGCTGTTTTTT. Its protein is CASSLYGLAAANTGELFF.

The chain recombines TRBV20-1 with TRBJ1-6; the D gene is possibly TRBD1 (5 bases). V shed 5 bases and J shed 6 bases, with 20 bases lying between them. The CDR3 runs to 16 residues. Germline V gene data show CDR1 as DFQATT and CDR2 as SNEGSKA (reference sequence). This CDR3 is CSAARDGSPGNSPLHF. CDR3 DNA: TGCAGTGCTGCACGGGACGGCTCTCCGGGTAATTCACCCCTCCACTTT.

This chain connects TRBV27 to TRBJ2-7; 11 bases align to TRBD2. Germline CDR1 and CDR2: MNHEY and SMNVEV (reference sequence). The J segment lost 2 bases and the V segment lost 9 bases, leaving 15 bases of the junction unmatched. This CDR3 region has 17 residues. This chain's CDR3 is CARTSGSIQESPYEQYF. In DNA, the CDR3 is TGTGCCAGAACTAGCGGGAGCATACAAGAGAGTCCCTACGAGCAGTACTTC.

This clonotype came up a few times. The junction departs from the called germline gene at one end, perhaps through a read error. The chain combines TRBV6-2 or TRBV6-3 with TRBJ1-3; D is uncertain. Per germline, CDR1 MNHEY and CDR2 SVGEGT. The CDR3 runs to 12 residues. The chain's CDR3 is CASRAGGNTTYF. The CDR3 nucleotides are TGTGCCAGCCGTGCAGGAGGAAACACCACATATTTT.

This clonotype occurred many times. The chain joins TRBV18 to TRBJ2-1, with D perhaps matching TRBD1 (6 bases). Germline-derived CDR1 and CDR2 are KGHSH and LQKENI. This CDR3 comprises 12 residues. V was cut by 0 bases and J by 10 bases, with 7 bases left in between. The CDR3 reads CASSPPDREQFF. DNA for the CDR3: TGTGCCAGCTCACCACCGGACAGAGAGCAGTTCTTC. The entire variable domain, with the rest obtained from reference TRBV18 and TRBJ2-1, is as follows: NAGVMQNPRHLVRRRGQEARLRCSPMKGHSHVYWYRQLPEEGLKFMVYLQKENIIDESGMPKERFSAEFPKEGPSILRIQQVVRGDSAAYFCASSPPDREQFFGPGTRLTVL.

This clonotype was counted at least ten times. The V gene is TRBV24-1, the J gene TRBJ2-7, with D maybe TRBD1 (5 bases). This CDR3 comprises 14 residues. V was trimmed by 7 bases and J by 3 bases, leaving 15 bases between them. Germline V gives CDR1 KGHDR, CDR2 SFDVKD. CDR3 sequence reads: CATSAPPTGYEQYF. The CDR3 region has the DNA TGTGCCACCAGCGCCCCCCCCACAGGCTACGAGCAGTACTTC.

This clonotype was observed many times. This chain links TRBV11-2 with TRBJ2-3, with 7 bases aligning to TRBD1. The CDR3 extends over 18 amino acids. Germline trimming cut 3 bases from V and 0 bases from J; bases unmatched to any gene: 12. Germline values: CDR1 SGHAT, CDR2 FQNNGV. CDR3 nucleotide sequence: TGTGCCAGCAGCTTGGCTAACAGGGGCCTAACTAGCACAGATACGCAGTATTTT. Translating gives CASSLANRGLTSTDTQYF. The variable domain in full, completed from reference TRBV11-2 and TRBJ2-3, reads EAGVAQSPRYKIIEKRQSVAFWCNPISGHATLYWYQQILGQGPKLLIQFQNNGVVDDSQLPKDRFSAERLKGVDSTLKIQPAKLEDSAVYLCASSLANRGLTSTDTQYFGPGTRLTVL.

J is TRBJ2-3 and V is TRBV20-1; the match to TRBD2 covers 12 bases. The CDR3 spans 16 residues. Germline V lookup: CDR1 DFQATT, CDR2 SNEGSKA (reference sequence). V was clipped by 5 bases and J by 1 base; unmatched bases: 7. In nucleotides, the CDR3 is TGCAGTGCTGCCACCGGGACTAGCGGGCGCACAGATACGCAGTATTTT. It encodes CSAATGTSGRTDTQYF.

This clonotype appeared many times. This rearrangement joins TRBV20-1 to TRBJ2-1; D is possibly TRBD1 (6 bases). V lost 3 bases, J lost 7 bases, and 22 bases lay in between. There are 16 residues in the CDR3. Germline CDR1 DFQATT, CDR2 SNEGSKA (reference sequence). CDR3 in amino acids: CSASSFGTTLGNEQFF. CDR3 in DNA: TGCAGTGCTAGCAGTTTCGGGACAACTCTGGGGAATGAGCAGTTCTTC.

This clonotype was seen ten or more times. The chain links TRBV6-1 to TRBJ2-1, with D possibly TRBD2 on 6 matching bases. The CDR3 consists of 15 residues. The V and J ends lost 5 bases and 1 base respectively, with 12 bases between them. Germline CDR1 MNHNS, CDR2 SASEGT. CDR3 amino acids: CASSRSGFSYNEQFF. CDR3 nucleotides: TGTGCCAGCAGTAGAAGCGGGTTTTCCTACAATGAGCAGTTCTTC.

In its sample, this clonotype was seen many times. This sequence joins TRBV2 and TRBJ2-1; 11 bases line up with TRBD2. The CDR3 spans 15 residues. From germline, CDR1 is SNHLY and CDR2 FYNNEI. V gave up 2 bases and J gave up 6 bases; unmatched junction bases: 3. The CDR3 protein is CASSERLAGRNEQFF. CDR3 DNA sequence: TGTGCCAGCAGTGAAAGACTAGCGGGACGCAATGAGCAGTTCTTC.

The chain employs TRBV19 and TRBJ2-5; no clear D. The germline CDR1 and CDR2 sequences are LNHDA and SQIVND (reference sequence). The CDR3 loop spans 13 amino acids. V gave up 5 bases and J gave up 5 bases, with 12 bases separating them. The CDR3 here is CASSSAHGETQYF. The CDR3 nucleotides read TGTGCCAGTAGTTCAGCGCACGGGGAGACCCAGTACTTC. The full variable domain, with the rest looked up from reference TRBV19 and TRBJ2-5, is DGGITQSPKYLFRKEGQNVTLSCEQNLNHDAMYWYRQDPGQGLRLIYYSQIVNDFQKGDIAEGYSVSREKKESFPLTVTSAQKNPTAFYLCASSSAHGETQYFGPGTRLLVL.